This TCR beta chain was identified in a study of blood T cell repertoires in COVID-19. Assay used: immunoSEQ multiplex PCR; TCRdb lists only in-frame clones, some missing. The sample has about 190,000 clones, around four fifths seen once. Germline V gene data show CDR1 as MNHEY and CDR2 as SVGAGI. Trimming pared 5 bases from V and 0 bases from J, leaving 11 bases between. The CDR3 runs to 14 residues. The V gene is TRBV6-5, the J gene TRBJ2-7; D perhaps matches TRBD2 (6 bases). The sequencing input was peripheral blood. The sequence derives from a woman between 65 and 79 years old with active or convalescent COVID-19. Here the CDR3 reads CASSSSGTSYEQYF. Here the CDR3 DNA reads TGTGCCAGCAGTAGTAGCGGTACCTCCTACGAGCAGTACTTC.